The entry below gives a single T cell receptor (beta chain) sequence along with its context. Its antigen remains unidentified. No base-level quality is on record; no much larger clone is a single base apart. These data originate in a study of shared clonotypes between healthy human individuals (dated by TCRdb to about 2020). About the investigation overall: The cohort included a few men and a couple of women between 18 and 49 years of age. For each donor, CD4 naive and CD4 memory were each run on three plates, CD8 naive on two plates, and CD8 memory on one plate. To estimate repertoire size and how much clonotype sharing occurs between individuals, the study deeply sequenced the blood TCR repertoires of several healthy adults. To increase sequencing depth and limit assay-specific biases, TCR repertoire library preparation and sequencing were carried out by different laboratories using diverse techniques. Between about 0.85 and 8.9 billion PBMCs per donor were obtained by leukapheresis.

Using the deep immunoSEQ assay, multiplex PCR amplified TCR CDR3 regions from genomic DNA. Extracted genomic DNA from each cell subset was spread evenly across all wells of several immunoSEQ 96-well plates, with each plate serving as a replicate. For sorted subsets, approximately 190 ng of genomic DNA, equivalent to 25,000 to 30,000 T cell genomes, went into each replicate PCR. The purified libraries were quantified using a Qubit 3.0 fluorometer, sized with a Bioanalyzer 2100, and then quantified again using the KAPA Library Quantification kit. Each immunoSEQ 96-well plate was sequenced on its own single-read 150-cycle Illumina NextSeq 550 flow cell. In the original analysis: Because the immunoSEQ output included only junctional sequences and no quality scores, the filtering could not be the same as the filtering used for full-length reads. To assign V/J genes and CDR3, sequences were annotated against IMGT germline references using PyIR, a Python wrapper for IgBLAST v1.9. Reads were removed for weak V/J assignments (E-value above 1e-6), missing CDR3, stop codons, out-of-frame junctions, or ambiguous translated residues. V3J clonotypes were defined as sequences sharing an identical inferred V gene, J gene, and CDR3 amino acid sequence. The percentage overlap between two repertoires was calculated by dividing the number of shared unique clonotypes by the size of the smaller repertoire. Repertoire richness was assessed with RTK rarefaction, the Chao1 estimator, and Recon v2.1 estimates of unobserved clonotypes. Generation probabilities for all TCRbeta clonotypes obtained by the gDNA method from a few donors were computed using OLGA. TCRdb took over this immuneACCESS table, retaining in-frame rearrangements with V and J assigned. Such tables are incomplete; in checked studies, under half of the missing clones stem from an unresolved V gene, and the remainder is unexplained. V and J calls plus clone size are reproduced from that table; the DNA served to infer D and trimming. The sample includes about 2.4 million clones, with more than 90% observed a single time. Of the sample, more than 0.12% falls within the top ten clones.

The germline V gene yields SGHDT for CDR1 and YYEEEE for CDR2. The CDR3 contains 13 residues, cysteine and phenylalanine counted. The read is trimmed to its CDR3 DNA, 39 bases read in frame from base 1. Broader findings and caveats from the paper: The genetic and exposure-history diversity represented was limited by the small number of donors. Higher generation probabilities were observed for clonotypes shared by all four sorted-subset donors than for non-shared clonotypes. About 4.5% of naive CD4, 3% to 3.5% of naive CD8, roughly 2.4% of memory CD4, and more than 0.35% of memory CD8 clonotypes were shared across a few donors. Pairwise subsampling indicated that sequencing depth was expected to affect the degree of clonotype sharing among donors. Sampling was restricted to blood, and TCR repertoires in tissue are likely to differ from TCR repertoires in blood. Rarefaction of sorted-subset datasets indicated incomplete sequencing despite the large sequencing depth. Naive subsets generally had larger estimated clonotype richness than memory subsets.

The donors were healthy, HIV-negative adults who had no recently reported acute infections or vaccinations. Every donor was a Caucasian adult living in Nashville, Tennessee, USA. CD4+ T cells were enriched through magnetic negative selection, after which naive cells were positively selected on CD45RA and the remaining negative fraction served as the memory subset. Blood was collected by leukapheresis, and PBMCs were isolated by Ficoll-Histopaque density gradient centrifugation and then cryopreserved in liquid nitrogen vapor phase. Analytical flow cytometry was used to check the purity and quantity of each magnetically sorted T cell population. From each sorted fraction, genomic DNA was isolated and quantified by UV absorbance on a Nanodrop 2000c.

The chain joins TRBV5-6 to TRBJ2-5; a confident D gene designation cannot be given. The end of the DNA is better explained by TRBJ2-7, so the J call may be wrong. Input material: naive CD4+ T cells sorted from blood. This sample's cell subset or site label indicates: CD45RA+ positively selected. The TCR originated in a man aged 18-30 years in good health. The nucleotides read TGTGCCAGCAGCTTGGTGAGGCGAGACGAGCAGTACTTC. It specifies CASSLVRRDEQYF.